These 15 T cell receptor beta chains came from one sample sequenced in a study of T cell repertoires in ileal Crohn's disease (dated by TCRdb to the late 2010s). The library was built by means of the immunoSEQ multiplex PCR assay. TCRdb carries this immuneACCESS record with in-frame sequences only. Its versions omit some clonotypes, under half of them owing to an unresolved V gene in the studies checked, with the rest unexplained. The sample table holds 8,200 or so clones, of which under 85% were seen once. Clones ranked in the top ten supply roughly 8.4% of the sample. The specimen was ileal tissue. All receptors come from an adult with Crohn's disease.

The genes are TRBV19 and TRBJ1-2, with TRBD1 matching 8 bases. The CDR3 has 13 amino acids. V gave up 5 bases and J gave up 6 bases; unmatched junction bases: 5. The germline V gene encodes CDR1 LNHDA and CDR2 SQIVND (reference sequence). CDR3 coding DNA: TGTGCCAGTAGTCCTGAGGGACAGGATGGCTACACCTTC. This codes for CASSPEGQDGYTF.

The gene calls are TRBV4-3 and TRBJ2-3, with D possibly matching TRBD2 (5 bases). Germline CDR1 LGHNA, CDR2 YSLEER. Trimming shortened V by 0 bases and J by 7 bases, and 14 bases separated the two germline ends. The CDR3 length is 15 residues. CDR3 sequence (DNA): TGCGCCAGCAGCCAAGATTCCGGGGTTGTGAATACGCAGTATTTT. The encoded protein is CASSQDSGVVNTQYF.

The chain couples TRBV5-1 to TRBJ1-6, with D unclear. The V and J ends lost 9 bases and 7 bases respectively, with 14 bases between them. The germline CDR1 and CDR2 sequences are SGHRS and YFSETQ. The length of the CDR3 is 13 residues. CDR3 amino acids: CATKPEGNSPLHF. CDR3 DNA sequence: TGCGCCACCAAGCCGGAGGGAAATTCACCCCTCCACTTT.

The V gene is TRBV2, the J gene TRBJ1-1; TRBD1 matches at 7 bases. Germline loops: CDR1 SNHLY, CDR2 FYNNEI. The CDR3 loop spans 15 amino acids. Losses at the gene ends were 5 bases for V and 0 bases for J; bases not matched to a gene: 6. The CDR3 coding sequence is TGTGCCAGCAGTACTGGACAGGTCCTGAACACTGAAGCTTTCTTT. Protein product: CASSTGQVLNTEAFF.

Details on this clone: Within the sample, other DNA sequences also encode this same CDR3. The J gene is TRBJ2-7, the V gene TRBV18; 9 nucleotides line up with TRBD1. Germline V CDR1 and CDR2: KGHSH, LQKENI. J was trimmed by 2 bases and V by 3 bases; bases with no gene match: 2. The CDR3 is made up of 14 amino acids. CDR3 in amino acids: CASSPGTGPYEQYF. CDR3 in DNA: TGTGCCAGCTCACCCGGGACAGGGCCCTACGAGCAGTACTTC.

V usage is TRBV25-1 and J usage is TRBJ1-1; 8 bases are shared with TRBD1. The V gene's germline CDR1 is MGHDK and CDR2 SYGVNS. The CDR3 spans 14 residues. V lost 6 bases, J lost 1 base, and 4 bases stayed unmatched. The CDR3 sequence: CASRAGTGNTEAFF. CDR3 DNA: TGTGCCAGCAGGGCCGGGACAGGGAACACTGAAGCTTTCTTT.

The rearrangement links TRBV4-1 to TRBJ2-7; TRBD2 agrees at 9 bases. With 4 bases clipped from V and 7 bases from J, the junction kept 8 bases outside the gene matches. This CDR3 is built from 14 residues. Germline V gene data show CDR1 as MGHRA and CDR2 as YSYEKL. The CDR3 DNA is TGCGCCAGCAGCCTTGGACCGGCGGGGGGGGAGCAGTACTTC. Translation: CASSLGPAGGEQYF.

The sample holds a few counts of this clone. As DNA, the CDR3 is TGTGCCAGCTCACCGGCAAGCTCCTACGAGCAGTACTTC. Encoded protein: CASSPASSYEQYF. This chain links TRBV18 with TRBJ2-7; D not certain. Germline V gives CDR1 KGHSH, CDR2 LQKENI. This CDR3 is 13 amino acids long. With 3 bases removed from V and 0 bases from J, the gap between germline ends came to 6 bases.

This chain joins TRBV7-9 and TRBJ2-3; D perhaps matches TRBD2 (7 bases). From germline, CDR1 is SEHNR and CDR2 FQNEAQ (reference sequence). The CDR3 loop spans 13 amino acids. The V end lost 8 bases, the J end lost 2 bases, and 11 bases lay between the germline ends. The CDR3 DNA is TGTGCCAGCGGGGGGGCCTACACAGATACGCAGTATTTT. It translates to CASGGAYTDTQYF.

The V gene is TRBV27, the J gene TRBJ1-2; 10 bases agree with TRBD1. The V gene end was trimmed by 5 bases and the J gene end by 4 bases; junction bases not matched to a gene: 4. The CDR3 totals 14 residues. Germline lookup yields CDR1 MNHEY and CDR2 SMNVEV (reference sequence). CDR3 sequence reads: CASSLDRGTYGYTF. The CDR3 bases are TGTGCCAGCAGTCTGGACAGGGGGACCTATGGCTACACCTTC.

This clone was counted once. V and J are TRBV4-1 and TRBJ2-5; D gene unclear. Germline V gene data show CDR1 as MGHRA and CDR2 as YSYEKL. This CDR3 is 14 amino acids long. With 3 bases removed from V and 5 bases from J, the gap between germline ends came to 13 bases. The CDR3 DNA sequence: TGCGCCAGCAGCCACGAATCGAACCGGGAGACCCAGTACTTC. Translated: CASSHESNRETQYF.

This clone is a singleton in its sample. CDR3 sequence (DNA): TGTGCCAGCTCACCACCCCGGACAGAAAAAGAGACCCAGTACTTC. Translation: CASSPPRTEKETQYF. The V call is TRBV18, the J call TRBJ2-5; a weak D match, TRBD1 (6 bases). The germline V and J ends were trimmed by 0 bases and 3 bases, with 11 bases remaining between them. CDR1 and CDR2 from the germline V gene are KGHSH and LQKENI. The CDR3 extends over 15 amino acids. Looking up the rest from reference TRBV18 and TRBJ2-5 gives the full variable domain: NAGVMQNPRHLVRRRGQEARLRCSPMKGHSHVYWYRQLPEEGLKFMVYLQKENIIDESGMPKERFSAEFPKEGPSILRIQQVVRGDSAAYFCASSPPRTEKETQYFGPGTRLLVL.

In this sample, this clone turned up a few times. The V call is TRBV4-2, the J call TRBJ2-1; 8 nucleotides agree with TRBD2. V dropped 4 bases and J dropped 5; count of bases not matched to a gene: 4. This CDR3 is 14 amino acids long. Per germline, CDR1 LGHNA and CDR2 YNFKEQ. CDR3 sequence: CASSLRLANNEQFF. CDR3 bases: TGTGCCAGCAGCCTCCGACTAGCGAACAATGAGCAGTTCTTC.

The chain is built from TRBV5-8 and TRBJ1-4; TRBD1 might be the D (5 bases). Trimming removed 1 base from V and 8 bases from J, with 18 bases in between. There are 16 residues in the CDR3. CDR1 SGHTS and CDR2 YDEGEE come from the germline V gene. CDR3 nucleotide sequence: TGTGCCAGCAGCTTGTTCTCGACCAGGGTTGGGGAAAAACTGTTTTTT. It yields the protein CASSLFSTRVGEKLFF. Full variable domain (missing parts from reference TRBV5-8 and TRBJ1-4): EAGVTQSPTHLIKTRGQQATLRCSPISGHTSVYWYQQALGLGLQFLLWYDEGEERNRGNFPPRFSGRQFPNYSSELNVNALELEDSALYLCASSLFSTRVGEKLFFGSGTQLSVL.

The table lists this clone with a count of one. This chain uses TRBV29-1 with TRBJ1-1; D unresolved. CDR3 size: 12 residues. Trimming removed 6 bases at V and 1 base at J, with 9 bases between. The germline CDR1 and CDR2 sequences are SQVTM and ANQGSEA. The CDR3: CSVEPGNTEAFF. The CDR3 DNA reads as TGCAGCGTCGAACCCGGGAACACTGAAGCTTTCTTT.